The rows below give T cell receptor beta chains drawn from one sample of a study of T-cell reconstitution after alpha-beta-depleted transplantation in children. TCRdb used MiXCR to reprocess the PCR reads, holding one entry per CDR3 protein. The sample lists 350,000 to 500,000 distinct CDR3 sequences, approximately 42% occurring once. The sequenced sample was PBMCs, obtained before TCRalphabeta/CD19-depleted stem cell transplant. The origin of the receptors is a girl aged 2 to 9 with aplastic anemia, due to receive a stem cell transplant. Both conserved end residues are trimmed from each CDR3. The D gene is left open where the match is weak. The size entry is marked missing in some rows and otherwise reads once, few, many or a size class.

TRBV30	-	TRBJ2-6	-	AWSPHRASGANVLT
TRBV9	-	TRBJ2-3	-	ASSVDWGTDTQY
TRBV7-2	TRBD1	TRBJ1-2	few	ASSSTGGIFGYT
TRBV28	-	TRBJ2-1	many	ASSWGWEGEF
TRBV11-1	-	TRBJ2-5	-	ASSLGGQGIGPKETQY
TRBV7-2	-	TRBJ2-5	many	ASSRGGETQY
TRBV7-2	-	TRBJ2-7	-	ASSQQIAAYEQY
TRBV5-1	-	TRBJ1-1	many	ASSLQGGNTEAF
TRBV10-2	-	TRBJ1-2	-	ASSAFVGRDYGYT
TRBV18	-	TRBJ1-5	-	ASSLAEGRSQPQH
TRBV7-9	-	TRBJ2-1	many	ASRGGGYNDQF